This TCR beta chain was documented in a study of cytomegalovirus exposure and HLA in healthy donors. Study-wide background: The approximately 120 validation repertoires matched the roughly 700 first-cohort repertoires in platform, a later analysis reported.

Study results and caveats: Researchers reported that a few CMV-associated chains were confirmed in vitro as CMV antigen-specific. Cytomegalovirus status, reportedly, was diagnosed with high specificity and sensitivity by the classifier. Most observed TCR sequences were rare, whereas some public TCRs were detected in many donors.

V was pared by 4 bases and J by 3 bases, with 3 bases between. Germline assignment: CDR1 PRHDT and CDR2 FYEKMQ (reference sequence). The CDR3 sequence is 12 residues long. As to this clone: Antigen: not known.

The table came from immunoSEQ multiplex PCR; TCRdb's copy has only in-frame clones and leaves some out. Of about 110,000 clones listed, about 94% are singletons. What was sequenced was PBMCs. The source of this sequence is a woman aged 18-29 years in good health and CMV-seronegative. The chain employs TRBV13 and TRBJ2-2; D not certain. CDR3: CASSSYTGELFF. The CDR3, as DNA: TGTGCCAGCAGCTCCTACACCGGGGAGCTGTTTTTT.